The next 29 T cell receptor beta chains were all read from a single sample in a study of OX40 agonist ivuxolimab in advanced cancers. Method: immunoSEQ multiplex PCR; TCRdb's copy keeps in-frame clones and lacks some. The repertoire holds some 68,000 clones, with about 85% as singletons. The input for sequencing was CD4+ or CD8+ T cells sorted from blood, taken in a trial of the OX40 agonist ivuxolimab. These receptors all come from an adult with an advanced solid tumor such as melanoma, head and neck, liver or kidney cancer.

V usage is TRBV6-5 and J usage is TRBJ2-1; 8 bases match TRBD2. From germline, CDR1 is MNHEY and CDR2 SVGAGI. The V gene end was trimmed by 0 bases and the J gene end by 7 bases; junction bases not matched to a gene: 5. The CDR3 is 15 residues long. For the CDR3, the DNA is TGTGCCAGCAGTTACTCGACCGGGAGGGGGAATGAGCAGTTCTTC. Its translation: CASSYSTGRGNEQFF.

The V call is TRBV7-9, the J call TRBJ2-5; D is uncertain. Deletions cut 2 bases from V and 11 bases from J, with 12 bases between. Germline V lookup: CDR1 SEHNR, CDR2 FQNEAQ (reference sequence). CDR3 length equals 12 residues. The CDR3 DNA sequence: TGTGCCAGCAGCTTACTTGCCCTGGATCAGTACTTC. Translation: CASSLLALDQYF.

The chain is built from TRBV14 and TRBJ2-3, with 9 bases matching TRBD1. The CDR3 is 14 residues long. With 3 bases clipped from V and 4 bases from J, the junction kept 2 bases outside the gene matches. Germline CDR1 and CDR2: SGHDN and FVKESK. CDR3 sequence (DNA): TGTGCCAGCAGCCAGAGGACAGGGGCAGATACGCAGTATTTT. This encodes CASSQRTGADTQYF.

This clone was seen a single time. At the DNA level, this CDR3 is encoded by other sequences in the same sample as well. V usage is TRBV9 and J usage is TRBJ1-3, with D possibly matching TRBD1 (5 bases). Per germline, CDR1 SGDLS and CDR2 YYNGEE. Trimming cost V 0 bases and J 0 bases, with 10 bases left between them. CDR3 length equals 16 residues. CDR3 sequence (DNA): TGTGCCAGCAGCGTAGGCGGGGCCAACTCTGGAAACACCATATATTTT. Its protein is CASSVGGANSGNTIYF.

This chain links TRBV11-3 with TRBJ2-2; TRBD2 matches 8 bases. Germline V gives CDR1 SGHNT, CDR2 YENEEA. The CDR3 has 15 amino acids. Trimming cost V 6 bases and J 5 bases; bases outside gene matches: 8. The CDR3 sequence is CASRPGTSQTGELFF. The CDR3, as DNA: TGTGCCAGCAGACCCGGGACTAGTCAGACCGGGGAGCTGTTTTTT.

The rearrangement joins TRBV11-2 to TRBJ1-4; D gene unclear. The CDR3 extends over 14 amino acids. V was shortened by 5 bases and J by 8 bases, with 15 bases between the two germline ends. CDR1 SGHAT and CDR2 FQNNGV come from the germline V gene. The CDR3 DNA reads TGTGCCAGCAGCCCTTATGCGCAAGGGGAAAAACTGTTTTTT. Its translation: CASSPYAQGEKLFF. The full variable domain, completed using reference TRBV11-2 and TRBJ1-4, is EAGVAQSPRYKIIEKRQSVAFWCNPISGHATLYWYQQILGQGPKLLIQFQNNGVVDDSQLPKDRFSAERLKGVDSTLKIQPAKLEDSAVYLCASSPYAQGEKLFFGSGTQLSVL.

CDR3 amino acids: CASRTGGRETQYF. The CDR3 bases are TGTGCCAGCAGGACAGGGGGAAGAGAGACCCAGTACTTC. The chain links TRBV28 to TRBJ2-5, with TRBD1 matching 9 bases. V lost 6 bases and J lost 4; bases outside the gene matches: 3. CDR1 and CDR2 (germline): MDHEN, SYDVKM. This CDR3 has 13 amino acids.

The chain couples TRBV6-6 to TRBJ2-5; D possibly uses TRBD1 or TRBD2 (5 bases each). This CDR3 has 14 amino acids. Germline V gene data show CDR1 as MNHNY and CDR2 as SVGAGI (reference sequence). V shed 4 bases and J shed 7 bases, with 16 bases lying between them. The CDR3 sequence: CASSSPGSRGTQYF. For the CDR3, the DNA is TGTGCCAGCAGTTCCCCAGGGTCGAGGGGGACCCAGTACTTC.

This clone was seen only a few times. The chain has TRBV7-9 and TRBJ2-4; D is uncertain. The DNA end is a closer match to TRBJ2-5, so the J assignment may be wrong. This CDR3 has 12 amino acids. Germline V lookup: CDR1 SEHNR, CDR2 FQNEAQ (reference sequence). The CDR3 bases are TGTGCCAGCAGCTCCCTCGGGTGGACCCAGTACTTC. It specifies CASSSLGWTQYF.

This chain uses TRBV4-3 with TRBJ2-1; no reliable D call. The CDR3 runs to 15 residues. The V end lost 0 bases, the J end lost 5 bases, and 11 bases lay between the germline ends. The V gene's germline CDR1 is LGHNA and CDR2 YSLEER. Written as DNA, the CDR3 is TGCGCCAGCAGCCAAGATCTAACAGAAGACAATGAGCAGTTCTTC. It codes for CASSQDLTEDNEQFF.

This clone appeared a single time. V is TRBV19 and J is TRBJ2-2, with D uncertain. CDR1 is LNHDA and CDR2 is SQIVND in the germline V gene (reference sequence). This CDR3 spans 14 amino acids. The ends were cut back, 8 bases at V and 1 base at J, with 11 bases in the middle. As DNA, the CDR3 is TGTGCCAGTGTAGGATTAGGGAACACCGGGGAGCTGTTTTTT. Residues: CASVGLGNTGELFF.

The rearrangement joins TRBV28 to TRBJ2-1; TRBD1 matches at 8 bases. The CDR3 is made up of 12 amino acids. CDR1 and CDR2 from the germline V gene are MDHEN and SYDVKM. The junction had 9 bases not matched to a gene; V was cut back by 5 bases and J by 15 bases. CDR3 sequence reads: CASSLGQGTPFF. DNA for the CDR3: TGTGCCAGCAGTCTCGGACAGGGTACCCCGTTCTTC.

The chain employs TRBV19 and TRBJ1-2, with D possibly matching TRBD1 (5 bases). The CDR3 consists of 17 residues. Per germline, CDR1 LNHDA and CDR2 SQIVND (reference sequence). The V and J ends lost 3 bases and 7 bases respectively, with 24 bases between them. CDR3 nucleotides: TGTGCCAGTAGTATGGACCGGGACGGACTACTATATGGTGGCTACACCTTC. Amino acids: CASSMDRDGLLYGGYTF.

The genes are TRBV11-2 and TRBJ2-5, with 10 bases that match TRBD2. From germline, CDR1 is SGHAT and CDR2 FQNNGV. The CDR3 sequence is 17 residues long. V was pared by 6 bases and J by 5 bases, with 15 bases of the junction left unmatched. CDR3 sequence: CASSRDDSGRSYETQYF. DNA of the CDR3: TGTGCCAGCAGTCGGGACGATAGCGGGAGGTCGTATGAGACCCAGTACTTC.

This chain joins TRBV5-8 and TRBJ2-3; no definite D call. The CDR3 length is 15 residues. The V end was cut by 0 bases, the J end by 1 base, with 9 bases between. The germline V gene has CDR1 SGHTS and CDR2 YDEGEE. The CDR3 spells CASSLDLSRTDTQYF. The CDR3 bases are TGTGCCAGCAGCTTGGACCTATCCCGCACAGATACGCAGTATTTT.

As DNA, the CDR3 is TGTGCCAGCCCCTGGGGACAGGGGGCGAATCAGCCCCAGCATTTT. It encodes CASPWGQGANQPQHF. The rearrangement joins TRBV9 to TRBJ1-5; 12 positions match TRBD1. V lost 7 bases to trimming and J lost 4 bases; unmatched junction nucleotides: 6. This CDR3 region has 15 residues. In germline, CDR1 is SGDLS, CDR2 YYNGEE.

The chain uses TRBV14 and TRBJ2-1; 12 nucleotides line up with TRBD2. The V segment lost 4 bases and the J segment 9 bases; nucleotides outside the gene matches: 7. The CDR3 is made up of 15 amino acids. Germline V CDR1 and CDR2: SGHDN, FVKESK. CDR3 in amino acids: CASSPVLAGGSEQFF. For the CDR3, the DNA is TGTGCCAGCAGCCCGGTGCTAGCGGGAGGGAGTGAGCAGTTCTTC. Variable domain in full (rest from reference TRBV14 and TRBJ2-1): EAGVTQFPSHSVIEKGQTVTLRCDPISGHDNLYWYRRVMGKEIKFLLHFVKESKQDESGMPNNRFLAERTGGTYSTLKVQPAELEDSGVYFCASSPVLAGGSEQFFGPGTRLTVL.

This clone was detected only once. The chain combines TRBV7-3 with TRBJ2-3; 11 positions match TRBD2. The CDR3 consists of 15 residues. Germline V gene sequence: CDR1 SGHTA, CDR2 FQGTGA. J gave up 5 bases and V 5 bases, and 6 bases lay outside the gene matches. CDR3 protein: CASSLGLAGLDTQYF. For the CDR3, the DNA is TGTGCCAGCAGCCTCGGACTAGCGGGTTTAGATACGCAGTATTTT.

The chain is built from TRBV14 and TRBJ1-2, with D tentatively TRBD1 (5 bases). Germline CDR1 is SGHDN and CDR2 is FVKESK. V was cut by 3 bases and J by 3 bases, with 8 bases left in between. The CDR3 totals 13 residues. CDR3 region: CASSQMGDYGYTF. The CDR3 bases are TGTGCCAGCAGCCAGATGGGGGACTATGGCTACACCTTC.

Here the CDR3 DNA reads TGTGCCAGCAGTGAACTACAGGGAGAGACCCAGTACTTC. Amino acids: CASSELQGETQYF. J is TRBJ2-5 and V is TRBV6-4, with D possibly TRBD1 on 6 matching bases. V was trimmed by 3 bases and J by 4 bases, leaving 9 bases between them. Per germline, CDR1 MRHNA and CDR2 SNTAGT. CDR3 length: 13 residues.

This chain uses TRBV13 with TRBJ1-2; D is ambiguous. V was trimmed by 5 bases and J by 4 bases, leaving 8 bases between them. This CDR3 is built from 12 residues. Germline assignment: CDR1 PRHDT and CDR2 FYEKMQ (reference sequence). In DNA, the CDR3 is TGTGCCAGCAGCCCAGGTCTCTATGGCTACACCTTC. It translates to CASSPGLYGYTF.

This chain links TRBV25-1 with TRBJ2-3; perhaps TRBD1 as D (5 bases). The ends were cut back, 4 bases at V and 1 base at J, with 9 bases in the middle. CDR3 length equals 14 residues. CDR1 is MGHDK, CDR2 SYGVNS, per germline. This chain's CDR3 is CASSVRGGTDTQYF. The CDR3 region has the DNA TGTGCCAGCAGTGTTAGGGGCGGCACAGATACGCAGTATTTT.

The genes are TRBV27 and TRBJ1-1, with D perhaps TRBD1 (5 bases). The V gene's germline CDR1 is MNHEY and CDR2 SMNVEV (reference sequence). The CDR3 runs 14 residues. Trimming removed 0 bases from V and 11 bases from J, with 16 bases in between. The CDR3 here is CASSLSAREVKAFF. In nucleotides, the CDR3 is TGTGCCAGCAGTTTATCAGCCAGGGAGGTTAAGGCTTTCTTT.

This chain uses TRBV18 with TRBJ2-7, with 8 bases matching TRBD2. The CDR3 has 15 residues. Germline values: CDR1 KGHSH, CDR2 LQKENI. Unmatched junction bases numbered 5, after V lost 4 bases and J lost 0 bases. The CDR3 DNA is TGTGCCAGCTCACTTAGGAGCGGGAGCTCCTACGAGCAGTACTTC. Translating gives CASSLRSGSSYEQYF.

The rearrangement uses TRBV7-3 and TRBJ1-2; D is unclear. The V end lost 5 bases, the J end lost 5 bases, and 12 bases lay between the germline ends. This CDR3 has 13 amino acids. CDR1 and CDR2 from the germline V gene are SGHTA and FQGTGA. CDR3 loop: CASSAYPGYGYTF. CDR3 sequence (DNA): TGTGCCAGCAGCGCCTATCCGGGGTATGGCTACACCTTC.

The chain employs TRBV7-9 and TRBJ2-5; D gene unclear. Germline CDR1 SEHNR, CDR2 FQNEAQ (reference sequence). The CDR3 has 14 amino acids. The germline V and J ends were trimmed by 3 bases and 2 bases, with 10 bases remaining between them. In DNA, the CDR3 is TGTGCCAGCAGCTTGTTAAGCACTCAAGAGACCCAGTACTTC. Its protein is CASSLLSTQETQYF.

The V and J genes are TRBV7-3 and TRBJ2-1, with TRBD2 matching 14 bases. Germline V gives CDR1 SGHTA, CDR2 FQGTGA. V gave up 3 bases and J gave up 8 bases; unmatched junction bases: 6. The CDR3 spans 16 residues. CDR3 residues: CASSFRLAGGLDEQFF. Here the CDR3 DNA reads TGTGCCAGCAGCTTTAGACTAGCGGGAGGGTTGGATGAGCAGTTCTTC. Filled out from reference TRBV7-3 and TRBJ2-1, the complete variable domain reads GAGVSQTPSNKVTEKGKYVELRCDPISGHTALYWYRQSLGQGPEFLIYFQGTGAADDSGLPNDRFFAVRPEGSVSTLKIQRTERGDSAVYLCASSFRLAGGLDEQFFGPGTRLTVL.

This clone was seen more than once but under ten times. The chain recombines TRBV7-2 with TRBJ2-3; possible D gene TRBD2, 6 bases. Germline V gene sequence: CDR1 SGHTA, CDR2 FQGNSA. Trimming shortened V by 5 bases and J by 6 bases, and 18 bases separated the two germline ends. The CDR3 length is 15 residues. The CDR3 nucleotides are TGTGCCAGCAGCCCCAGCGGGCACGCCAGGGATACGCAGTATTTT. It is translated as CASSPSGHARDTQYF.

The chain links TRBV10-2 to TRBJ2-1; D is perhaps TRBD2 (7 bases). Trimming stripped 3 bases from V and 1 base from J, with 10 bases between. Germline CDR1 reads WSHSY; CDR2 reads SAAADI. This CDR3 spans 15 amino acids. The CDR3 coding sequence is TGCGCCAGCAGTGAACAGGGAGGGTCCTACAATGAGCAGTTCTTC. It specifies CASSEQGGSYNEQFF.